This TCR beta chain was sequenced for a study of CD8 T cells in Susac syndrome (dated by TCRdb to the late 2010s). Context from the whole study: Whether CD8+ T cell activation and differentiation in Susac syndrome was antigen driven was tested using repertoire sequencing. CD8+ T cell repertoire clonality was compared between over 9 healthy donors, some 14 Susac syndrome patients and approximately 16 multiple sclerosis patients.

Overall study results and their limits: The study acknowledged that relatively few individuals were included in the TCR sequencing and HLA analysis.

This clonotype was detected once. Its antigen specificity is not known. Per-base qualities were not stored, and no clone one base away is much larger. One read offers little support. The CDR3 contains 15 residues, cysteine and phenylalanine counted. The DNA shown is the 45-base CDR3, in frame from base 1. V trim: 2 bases; J trim: 6 bases; unmatched bases: 6. The germline V gene yields MNHNS for CDR1 and SASEGT for CDR2. RNA was extracted using the RNeasy kit, and roughly 0.5 to 1 ug of the RNA was reverse transcribed with random hexamers. The immunoSEQ multiplex PCR assay, covering 54 Vbeta and 13 Jbeta segments, was used to amplify TCR beta CDR3 regions. To correct PCR amplification bias, a synthetic template baseline was used for both primer optimization and computational correction. Processing in the source paper ran as follows. Reads were annotated to V, D and J genes per IMGT and analyzed with immunoSEQ Analyzer, keeping only productive sequences. Clonality was calculated as one minus the Shannon entropy normalized by log2 of the number of productive unique sequences. Public and private clones were assessed among the 100 most prevalent clones of each patient and control. Susac-specific clones were defined as absent from healthy and MS cohorts, 800 to 1,200 published viral clones and other ImmuneACCESS disease sequences. TCRdb cleaned the public reads at Q25 with fastp, built clones with MiXCR and kept in-frame beta chains. Identical CDR3 proteins give one entry, which carries the most common genes and DNA. Here the V and J calls rest on TCRdb's processing, not on the authors' analysis. For this sample the table gives a few hundred thousand distinct CDR3 sequences, of which around 89% were detected only once. Jointly, the top ten make up approximately 0.2% of the sample.

High-throughput TCR beta sequencing profiled peripheral blood CD8+ and CD4+ T cells from healthy donors, Susac syndrome patients and multiple sclerosis patients. Multiple sclerosis controls were treatment-naive patients with stable or active relapsing-remitting disease fulfilling revised McDonald criteria. Bulk CD8+ and CD4+ T cells were purified magnetically by negative isolation, whereas CD8+ TEMRA cells were enriched by FACS. Blood was drawn into EDTA tubes, processed within 24 hours, and PBMCs were isolated by density gradient centrifugation. PBMCs intended for TCR sequencing were cryopreserved in liquid nitrogen and thawed later in a water bath at 37 degrees C. The sorted or isolated CD4+, CD8+ and CD8+ TEMRA cells reached a purity of at least 90%.

The clonotype was recovered from a human donor with multiple sclerosis. Material: CD8+ T cells from PBMCs. The chain is assembled from TRBV6-1 and TRBJ2-2; 7 middle bases align to TRBD2. CDR3 reads: CASSEWEGWAGELFF. DNA sequence: TGTGCCAGCAGTGAATGGGAGGGTTGGGCCGGGGAGCTGTTTTTT.